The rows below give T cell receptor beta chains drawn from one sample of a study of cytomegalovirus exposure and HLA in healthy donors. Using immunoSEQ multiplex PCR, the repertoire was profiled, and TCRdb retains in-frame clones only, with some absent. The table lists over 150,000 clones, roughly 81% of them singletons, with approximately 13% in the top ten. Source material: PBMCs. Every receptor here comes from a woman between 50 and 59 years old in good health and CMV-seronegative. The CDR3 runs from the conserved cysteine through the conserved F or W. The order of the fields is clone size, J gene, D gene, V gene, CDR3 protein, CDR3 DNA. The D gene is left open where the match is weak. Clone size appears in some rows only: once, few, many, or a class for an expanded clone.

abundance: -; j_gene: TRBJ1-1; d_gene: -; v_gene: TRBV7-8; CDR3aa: CASSLFEENTEAFF; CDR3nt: TGTGCCAGCAGCTTATTCGAGGAGAACACTGAAGCTTTCTTT
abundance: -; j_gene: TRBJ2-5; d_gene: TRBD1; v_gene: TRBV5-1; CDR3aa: CASSDTGGAETQYF; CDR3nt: TGCGCCAGCAGCGATACAGGGGGCGCGGAGACCCAGTACTTC
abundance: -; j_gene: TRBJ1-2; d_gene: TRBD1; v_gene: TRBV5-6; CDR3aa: CASSSSGTDSYGYTF; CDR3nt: TGTGCCAGCAGCTCCTCCGGGACAGATAGCTATGGCTACACCTTC
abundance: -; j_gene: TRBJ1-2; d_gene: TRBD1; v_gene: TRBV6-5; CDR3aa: CASSYSQGADWGYTF; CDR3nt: TGTGCCAGCAGTTACTCGCAGGGGGCGGATTGGGGCTACACCTTC
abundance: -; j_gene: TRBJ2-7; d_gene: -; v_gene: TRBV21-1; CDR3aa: CASSQKTSGTPPYEQYF; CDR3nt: TGTGCCAGCAGCCAGAAGACTAGCGGGACCCCCCCCTACGAGCAGTACTTC
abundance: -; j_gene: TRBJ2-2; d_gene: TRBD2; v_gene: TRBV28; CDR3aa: CASTRAGEAGELFF; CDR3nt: TGTGCCAGCACCAGAGCGGGGGAGGCCGGGGAGCTGTTTTTT
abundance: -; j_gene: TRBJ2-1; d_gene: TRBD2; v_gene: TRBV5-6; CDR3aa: CASSSPGGGYNEQFF; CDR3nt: TGTGCCAGCAGCTCCCCTGGGGGGGGGTACAATGAGCAGTTCTTC
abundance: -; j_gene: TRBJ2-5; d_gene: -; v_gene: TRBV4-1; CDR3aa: CASSQDRGGAQYF; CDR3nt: TGCGCCAGCAGCCAAGATAGGGGGGGGGCCCAGTACTTC
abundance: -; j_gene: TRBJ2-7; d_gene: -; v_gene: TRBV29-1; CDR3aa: CSVRRGLDPTYEQYF; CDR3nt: TGCAGCGTCCGAAGGGGTCTAGACCCGACCTACGAGCAGTACTTC
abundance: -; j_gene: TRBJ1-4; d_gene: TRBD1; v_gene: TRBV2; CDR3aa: CASSEGTQGYEKLFF; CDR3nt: TGTGCCAGCAGTGAAGGGACACAGGGGTATGAAAAACTGTTTTTT
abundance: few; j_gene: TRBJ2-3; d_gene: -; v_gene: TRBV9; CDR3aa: CASSMQPGTDTQYF; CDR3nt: TGTGCCAGCAGCATGCAACCCGGGACAGATACGCAGTATTTT
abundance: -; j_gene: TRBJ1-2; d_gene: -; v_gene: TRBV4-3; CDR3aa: CASSQVDSNYGYTF; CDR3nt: TGCGCCAGCAGCCAAGTAGACAGCAACTATGGCTACACCTTC
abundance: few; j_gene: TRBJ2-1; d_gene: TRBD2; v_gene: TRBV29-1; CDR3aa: CSAEGAGGPNEQFF; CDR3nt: TGCAGCGCAGAGGGAGCGGGGGGGCCCAATGAGCAGTTCTTC
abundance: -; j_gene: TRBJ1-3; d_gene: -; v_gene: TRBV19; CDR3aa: CASSISGRTGSGNTIYF; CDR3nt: TGTGCCAGTAGTATCTCCGGAAGGACGGGGTCTGGAAACACCATATATTTT
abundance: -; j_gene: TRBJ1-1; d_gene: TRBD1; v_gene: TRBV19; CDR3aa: CASSMGQENTEAFF; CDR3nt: TGTGCCAGTAGTATGGGACAGGAGAACACTGAAGCTTTCTTT
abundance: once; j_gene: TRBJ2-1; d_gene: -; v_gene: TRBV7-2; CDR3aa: CASSLARRYFNEQFF; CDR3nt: TGTGCCAGCAGCTTAGCGCGTCGGTACTTCAATGAGCAGTTCTTC
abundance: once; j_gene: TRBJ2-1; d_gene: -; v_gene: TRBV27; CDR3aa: CASNARSSYNEQFF; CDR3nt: TGTGCCAGCAATGCCAGAAGCTCCTACAATGAGCAGTTCTTC
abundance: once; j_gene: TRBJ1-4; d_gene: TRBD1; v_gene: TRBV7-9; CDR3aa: CASSQTGSNEKLFF; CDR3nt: TGTGCCAGCAGCCAGACAGGGAGTAATGAAAAACTGTTTTTT
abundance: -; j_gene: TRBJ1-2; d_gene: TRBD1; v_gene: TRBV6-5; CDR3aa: CASSPRRTGDYGYTF; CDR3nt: TGTGCCAGCAGTCCCAGACGGACAGGGGACTATGGCTACACCTTC
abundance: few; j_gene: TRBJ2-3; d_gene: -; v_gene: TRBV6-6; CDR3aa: CASTLQGTDTQYF; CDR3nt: TGTGCCAGCACCCTGCAGGGGACAGATACGCAGTATTTT
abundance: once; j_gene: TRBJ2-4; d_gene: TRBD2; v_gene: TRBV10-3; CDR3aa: CAISESSSRGGKNIQYF; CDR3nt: TGTGCCATCAGTGAGTCGAGCTCGCGGGGGGGCAAAAACATTCAGTACTTC
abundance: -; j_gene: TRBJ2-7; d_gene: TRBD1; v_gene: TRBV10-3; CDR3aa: CAISSGTGSDEQYF; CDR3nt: TGTGCCATCAGCTCCGGGACAGGGTCGGACGAGCAGTACTTC
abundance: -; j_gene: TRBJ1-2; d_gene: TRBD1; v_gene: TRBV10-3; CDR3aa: CAISELGQGSDGYTF; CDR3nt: TGTGCCATCAGTGAGTTGGGACAGGGCTCGGACGGCTACACCTTC
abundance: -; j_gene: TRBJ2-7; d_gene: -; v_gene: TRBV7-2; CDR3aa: CASSFDRSSEQYF; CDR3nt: TGTGCCAGCAGCTTTGACAGGTCAAGCGAGCAGTACTTC
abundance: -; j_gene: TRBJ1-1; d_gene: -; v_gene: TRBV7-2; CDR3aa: CASSFGLTNTEAFF; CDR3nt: TGTGCCAGCAGCTTTGGGCTCACGAACACTGAAGCTTTCTTT
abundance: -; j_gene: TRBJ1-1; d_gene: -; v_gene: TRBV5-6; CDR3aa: CASSLGGTNTEAFF; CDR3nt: TGTGCCAGCAGCTTGGGGGGGACTAACACTGAAGCTTTCTTT
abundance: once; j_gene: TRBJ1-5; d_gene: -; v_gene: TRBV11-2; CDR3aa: CASSLDRWRAQHF; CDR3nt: TGTGCCAGCAGCTTAGATAGGTGGAGGGCCCAGCATTTT
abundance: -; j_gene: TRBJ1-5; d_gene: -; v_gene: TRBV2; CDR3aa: CASSLLRENNQPQHF; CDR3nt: TGTGCCAGCAGTCTTCTTCGGGAAAACAATCAGCCCCAGCATTTT
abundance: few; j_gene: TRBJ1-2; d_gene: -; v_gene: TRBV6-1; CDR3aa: CASSLQGFYGYTF; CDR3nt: TGTGCCAGCAGTCTACAGGGATTCTATGGCTACACCTTC
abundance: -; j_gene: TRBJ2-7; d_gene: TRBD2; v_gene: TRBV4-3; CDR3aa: CASSQVLAGSYEQYF; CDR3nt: TGCGCCAGCAGCCAAGTCCTAGCGGGCTCCTACGAGCAGTACTTC
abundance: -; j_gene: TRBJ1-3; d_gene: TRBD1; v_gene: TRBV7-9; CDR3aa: CASSGDRAKNSGNTIYF; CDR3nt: TGTGCCAGCAGCGGAGACAGGGCTAAAAACTCTGGAAACACCATATATTTT
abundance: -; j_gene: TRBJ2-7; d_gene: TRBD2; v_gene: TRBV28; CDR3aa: CASSVKREGLVSYEQYF; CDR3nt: TGTGCCAGCAGTGTCAAGCGGGAGGGTTTGGTTAGCTACGAGCAGTACTTC
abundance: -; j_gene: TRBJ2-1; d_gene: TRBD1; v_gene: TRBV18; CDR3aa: CASSPTGGKNEQFF; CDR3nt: TGTGCCAGCTCCCCCACAGGGGGTAAGAATGAGCAGTTCTTC
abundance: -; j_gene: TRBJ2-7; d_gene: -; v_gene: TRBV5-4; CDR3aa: CATGRDSYEQYF; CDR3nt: TGTGCCACCGGGCGGGACAGCTACGAGCAGTACTTC
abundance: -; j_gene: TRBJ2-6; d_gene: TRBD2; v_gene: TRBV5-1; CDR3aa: CASTPRTSSTFSGANVLTF; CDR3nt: TGCGCCAGCACCCCCCGGACTAGCTCCACATTCTCTGGGGCCAACGTCCTGACTTTC
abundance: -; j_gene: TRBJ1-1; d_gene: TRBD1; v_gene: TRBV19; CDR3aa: CASIDPRDRVNTEAFF; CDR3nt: TGTGCCAGTATAGACCCCAGGGACAGGGTGAACACTGAAGCTTTCTTT
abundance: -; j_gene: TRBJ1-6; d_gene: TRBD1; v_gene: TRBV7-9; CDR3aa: CASSSGQSNSPLHF; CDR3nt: TGTGCCAGCAGCTCGGGACAGAGTAATTCACCCCTCCACTTT
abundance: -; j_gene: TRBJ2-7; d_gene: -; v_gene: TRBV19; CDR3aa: CASSIDREYEQYF; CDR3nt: TGTGCCAGTAGTATCGACAGAGAATACGAGCAGTACTTC
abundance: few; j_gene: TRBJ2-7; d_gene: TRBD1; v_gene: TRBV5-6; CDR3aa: CASSSADRGRYEQYF; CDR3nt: TGTGCCAGCAGCTCCGCTGACAGGGGGCGTTACGAGCAGTACTTC
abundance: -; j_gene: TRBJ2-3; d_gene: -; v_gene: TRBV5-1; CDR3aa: CASSLGVQTSTDTQYF; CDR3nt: TGCGCCAGCAGCCTCGGGGTGCAAACTAGCACAGATACGCAGTATTTT